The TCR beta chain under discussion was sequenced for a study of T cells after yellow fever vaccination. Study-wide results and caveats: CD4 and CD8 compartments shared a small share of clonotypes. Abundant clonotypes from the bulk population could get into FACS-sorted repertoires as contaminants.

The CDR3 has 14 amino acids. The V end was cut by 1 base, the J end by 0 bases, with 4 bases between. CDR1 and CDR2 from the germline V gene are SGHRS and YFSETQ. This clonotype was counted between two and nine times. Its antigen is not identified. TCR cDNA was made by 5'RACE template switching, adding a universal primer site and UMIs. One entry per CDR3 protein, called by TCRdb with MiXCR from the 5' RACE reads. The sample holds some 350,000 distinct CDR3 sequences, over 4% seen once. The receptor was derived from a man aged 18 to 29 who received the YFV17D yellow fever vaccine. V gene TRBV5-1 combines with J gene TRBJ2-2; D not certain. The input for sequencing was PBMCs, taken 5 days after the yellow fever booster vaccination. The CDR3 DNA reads TGCGCCAGCAGCTTGCCCGCGAACACCGGGGAGCTGTTTTTT. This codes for CASSLPANTGELFF.